Presented here are 32 T cell receptor beta chains from one specimen sequenced in a study of beta chain features in type 1 diabetes. These receptors lack a known antigen. The authors reverse transcribed all of the isolated RNA, so sequencing captured expressed TCRB transcripts. Generated by immunoSEQ multiplex PCR, the TCRdb table keeps only in-frame clones and is missing some. This sample has 550,000 to 850,000 clones; under 15% occur once, and the top ten carry about 0.02%. Whole-study results and caveats: All four CD4+ subsets from Type 1 diabetes patients carried moderately but significantly shorter TCRB CDR3s.

The sequenced material came from naive CD4+ T cells from blood. All receptors derive from a man younger than 30 with type 1 diabetes.

This clone was observed a few times. The same CDR3 can be traced to other DNA sequences in this sample. The V call is TRBV6-5, the J call TRBJ2-3, with a tentative D call TRBD2 (6 bases). V dropped 6 bases and J dropped 1 base, with 11 bases sitting between them. Germline loops: CDR1 MNHEY, CDR2 SVGAGI. The CDR3 covers 14 residues. CDR3 sequence (DNA): TGTGCCAGCAGGCTCGCGGGGCGCACAGATACGCAGTATTTT. Its protein product is CASRLAGRTDTQYF.

V is TRBV28 and J is TRBJ2-5; either TRBD1 or TRBD2 may supply D (5 bases each). V was pared by 6 bases and J by 7 bases, with 24 bases between. Germline V CDR1 and CDR2: MDHEN, SYDVKM. The CDR3 covers 16 residues. The CDR3 DNA reads TGTGCCAGCAGCGGGACCTCTCAGGCCAAGTACGGGACCCAGTACTTC. It translates to CASSGTSQAKYGTQYF.

Only a few counts were recorded for this clone. The rearrangement links TRBV4-2 to TRBJ2-3, with a tentative D call TRBD2 (6 bases). The CDR3 runs to 14 residues. In germline, CDR1 is LGHNA, CDR2 YNFKEQ. V was pared by 1 base and J by 1 base, with 6 bases between. The CDR3 spells CASSQAGGTDTQYF. In nucleotides, the CDR3 is TGTGCCAGCAGCCAAGCGGGGGGCACAGATACGCAGTATTTT.

A few counts support this clone. The chain is built from TRBV6-5 and TRBJ2-2; D possibly uses TRBD1 or TRBD2 (5 bases each). Per germline, CDR1 MNHEY and CDR2 SVGAGI. V was trimmed by 6 bases and J by 4 bases, leaving 15 bases between them. The CDR3 is 15 amino acids. The chain's CDR3 is CASSPLGPPTGELFF. CDR3 nucleotides: TGTGCCAGCAGCCCTCTGGGACCCCCCACCGGGGAGCTGTTTTTT.

The J gene is TRBJ1-4, the V gene TRBV6-5; TRBD1 agrees at 7 bases. CDR1 and CDR2 (germline): MNHEY, SVGAGI. J gave up 5 bases and V 5 bases, and 8 bases lay outside the gene matches. The CDR3 is made up of 15 amino acids. CDR3 in amino acids: CASSLTGARNEKLFF. The CDR3 DNA follows: TGTGCCAGCAGTCTCACAGGGGCAAGAAATGAAAAACTGTTTTTT.

This chain joins TRBV7-9 and TRBJ2-3; D not certain. Germline loops: CDR1 SEHNR, CDR2 FQNEAQ (reference sequence). With 1 base removed from V and 6 bases from J, the gap between germline ends came to 8 bases. This CDR3 comprises 13 residues. CDR3 DNA: TGTGCCAGCAGCTTAGTGGCGTCGGATACGCAGTATTTT. It is translated as CASSLVASDTQYF. The complete variable domain, with remaining parts taken from reference TRBV7-9 and TRBJ2-3, reads DTGVSQNPRHKITKRGQNVTFRCDPISEHNRLYWYRQTLGQGPEFLTYFQNEAQLEKSRLLSDRFSAERPKGSFSTLEIQRTEQGDSAMYLCASSLVASDTQYFGPGTRLTVL.

This clone turned up a few times. V usage is TRBV5-1 and J usage is TRBJ1-3; no clear D. In germline, CDR1 is SGHRS, CDR2 YFSETQ. The CDR3 is 15 amino acids. V gave up 4 bases and J gave up 1 base, with 12 bases separating them. CDR3 residues: CASSLSRDSGNTIYF. The CDR3 DNA sequence: TGCGCCAGCAGCCTGAGCCGGGATTCTGGAAACACCATATATTTT.

This clone came up a few times. The chain is built from TRBV4-1 and TRBJ1-5, with D unresolved. The germline CDR1 and CDR2 sequences are MGHRA and YSYEKL. The CDR3 extends over 15 amino acids. The germline V and J ends were trimmed by 0 bases and 7 bases, with 13 bases remaining between them. CDR3 loop: CASSQDQGFRQPQHF. The CDR3 bases are TGCGCCAGCAGCCAAGATCAAGGGTTTAGGCAGCCCCAGCATTTT.

This clone was counted only a few times. The genes are TRBV5-1 and TRBJ1-2; D is undetermined. This CDR3 spans 14 amino acids. Germline lookup yields CDR1 SGHRS and CDR2 YFSETQ. V dropped 0 bases and J dropped 2 bases, with 8 bases sitting between them. The CDR3 DNA is TGCGCCAGCAGCTTGGCCCCGCTAAACTATGGCTACACCTTC. It is translated as CASSLAPLNYGYTF.

The table lists this clone with a few counts. V gene TRBV27 combines with J gene TRBJ2-3; unclear D gene. With 5 bases removed from V and 4 bases from J, the gap between germline ends came to 19 bases. This CDR3 contains 16 residues. The germline V gene has CDR1 MNHEY and CDR2 SMNVEV (reference sequence). DNA for the CDR3: TGTGCCAGCAGTCCCTTCGTTCATCCGAGCGCAGATACGCAGTATTTT. Protein sequence: CASSPFVHPSADTQYF.

This clone was picked up a small number of times. The rearrangement joins TRBV5-1 to TRBJ2-5; tentative D call: TRBD1 (6 bases). CDR1 SGHRS and CDR2 YFSETQ come from the germline V gene. The CDR3 spans 16 residues. With 4 bases removed from V and 5 bases from J, the gap between germline ends came to 21 bases. The DNA of the CDR3 is TGCGCCAGCAGCATATCCGGGACACCTCAGGCGGAGACCCAGTACTTC. It translates to CASSISGTPQAETQYF.

This clone was seen more than once but under ten times. The chain couples TRBV4-1 to TRBJ2-5, with D possibly TRBD2 on 5 matching bases. This CDR3 comprises 14 residues. The germline gives CDR1 MGHRA, CDR2 YSYEKL. V lost 5 bases, J lost 2 bases, and 12 bases lay in between. CDR3 loop: CASSYVTMQETQYF. CDR3 in DNA: TGCGCCAGCAGCTACGTGACTATGCAAGAGACCCAGTACTTC.

The genes are TRBV2 and TRBJ1-6; D possibly corresponds to TRBD1 (5 bases). The CDR3 is made up of 16 amino acids. The germline V gene has CDR1 SNHLY and CDR2 FYNNEI. Trimming shortened V by 5 bases and J by 8 bases, and 19 bases separated the two germline ends. This chain's CDR3 is CASSSLGRVDYSPLHF. The DNA of the CDR3 is TGTGCCAGCAGTTCCTTAGGCAGGGTAGATTATTCACCCCTCCACTTT. Full variable domain (missing parts from reference TRBV2 and TRBJ1-6): EPEVTQTPSHQVTQMGQEVILRCVPISNHLYFYWYRQILGQKVEFLVSFYNNEISEKSEIFDDQFSVERPDGSNFTLKIRSTKLEDSAMYFCASSSLGRVDYSPLHFGNGTRLTVT.

The chain recombines TRBV5-1 with TRBJ2-2; possible D gene TRBD1, 5 bases. The V end was cut by 4 bases, the J end by 1 base, with 11 bases between. The CDR3 covers 15 residues. Germline V gene sequence: CDR1 SGHRS, CDR2 YFSETQ. CDR3 bases: TGCGCCAGCAGCCGACAGCTAGTGAACACCGGGGAGCTGTTTTTT. Amino acid sequence: CASSRQLVNTGELFF.

The CDR3 reads CASSPPRDLNTEAFF. DNA of the CDR3: TGTGCCAGCTCACCCCCCAGGGATTTGAACACTGAAGCTTTCTTT. The V call is TRBV18, the J call TRBJ1-1, with D tentatively TRBD1 (5 bases). CDR1 is KGHSH and CDR2 is LQKENI in the germline V gene. V was shortened by 3 bases and J by 0 bases, with 11 bases between the two germline ends. This CDR3 contains 15 residues.

This clone was observed a handful of times. The chain employs TRBV9 and TRBJ2-7; D gene uncertain. V was pared by 0 bases and J by 3 bases, with 7 bases between. The CDR3 contains 13 residues. Per the germline V gene, CDR1 is SGDLS and CDR2 is YYNGEE. The CDR3 DNA follows: TGTGCCAGCAGCGTAGACCAGAACTACGAGCAGTACTTC. This gives the protein CASSVDQNYEQYF.

This clone turned up a few times. The DNA for the CDR3 is TGTGCCAGCAGCCAGGATCTAGCGGGGGCCAATGAGCAGTTCTTC. Its translation is CASSQDLAGANEQFF. The chain couples TRBV14 to TRBJ2-1; 10 bases map to TRBD2. V shed 3 bases, J shed 6 bases, and the junction held 5 bases outside the gene matches. The CDR3 runs to 15 residues. Germline CDR1 reads SGHDN; CDR2 reads FVKESK.

The chain has TRBV30 and TRBJ1-2; weak D call: TRBD1 (5 bases). This CDR3 comprises 13 residues. V lost 2 bases to trimming and J lost 5 bases, with 12 bases between them. CDR1 and CDR2 from the germline V gene are GTSNPN and SVGIG (reference sequence). CDR3 coding DNA: TGTGCCTGGAGTTTCGGGACGACGTATGGCTACACCTTC. Protein product: CAWSFGTTYGYTF.

This clone was seen a few times. This chain joins TRBV27 and TRBJ2-5, with D perhaps TRBD2 (5 bases). The CDR3 runs to 12 residues. In germline, CDR1 is MNHEY, CDR2 SMNVEV (reference sequence). V was pared by 4 bases and J by 5 bases, with 8 bases between. Here the CDR3 DNA reads TGTGCCAGCAGTTCTACGGGGGAGACCCAGTACTTC. It codes for CASSSTGETQYF.

This clone was found a few times. The V gene is TRBV2, the J gene TRBJ1-1; D is unclear. Germline CDR1 and CDR2: SNHLY and FYNNEI. The V and J ends lost 2 bases and 0 bases respectively, with 7 bases between them. The CDR3 length is 14 residues. CDR3 sequence: CASSERSMNTEAFF. CDR3 sequence (DNA): TGTGCCAGCAGTGAACGAAGCATGAACACTGAAGCTTTCTTT.

V is TRBV6-1 and J is TRBJ2-5; D perhaps matches TRBD1 (7 bases). This CDR3 comprises 14 residues. Germline CDR1 MNHNS, CDR2 SASEGT. V was clipped by 4 bases and J by 5 bases, with 14 bases between them. The CDR3 loop reads CASSGQGGGETQYF. The CDR3 nucleotides are TGTGCCAGCAGTGGACAGGGTGGGGGGGAGACCCAGTACTTC.

The rearrangement uses TRBV5-1 and TRBJ1-1; D not resolved. From germline, CDR1 is SGHRS and CDR2 YFSETQ. This CDR3 comprises 15 residues. V lost 0 bases and J lost 1, with 10 bases in between. This CDR3 is CASSLELHKNTEAFF. The CDR3 DNA follows: TGCGCCAGCAGCTTGGAGCTGCACAAGAACACTGAAGCTTTCTTT.

Of note for this clone: Other DNA sequences from this sample encode an identical CDR3 as well. The CDR3 loop reads CASSLGTNYGYTF. In DNA, the CDR3 is TGTGCCAGCAGCTTAGGGACTAACTATGGCTACACCTTC. The chain is built from TRBV7-9 and TRBJ1-2; no clear D gene. In germline, CDR1 is SEHNR, CDR2 FQNEAQ (reference sequence). The V end lost 1 base, the J end lost 0 bases, and 3 bases lay between the germline ends. CDR3 size: 13 residues.

This clone has only a few counts. The CDR3 spells CSAGGGGGYTF. As DNA, the CDR3 is TGCAGCGCCGGCGGGGGGGGCGGCTACACCTTC. This rearrangement joins TRBV29-1 to TRBJ1-2; D may be TRBD1 (6 bases). CDR3 length: 11 amino acids. Germline loops: CDR1 SQVTM, CDR2 ANQGSEA. V was shortened by 7 bases and J by 8 bases, with 14 bases between the two germline ends. Supplemented by reference TRBV29-1 and TRBJ1-2, the full variable domain reads SAVISQKPSRDICQRGTSLTIQCQVDSQVTMMFWYRQQPGQSLTLIATANQGSEATYESGFVIDKFPISRPNLTFSTLTVSNMSPEDSSIYLCSAGGGGGYTFGSGTRLTVV.

V and J are TRBV30 and TRBJ1-1; 7 bases line up with TRBD1. The V gene's germline CDR1 is GTSNPN and CDR2 SVGIG (reference sequence). The CDR3 runs to 11 residues. CDR3: CAYTGVTEAFF. The CDR3 DNA follows: TGTGCGTATACAGGGGTTACTGAAGCTTTCTTT.

This clone was counted only a few times. The rearrangement uses TRBV25-1 and TRBJ1-1; D might be TRBD1 (5 bases). This CDR3 has 15 amino acids. V shed 2 bases and J shed 3 bases, with 13 bases lying between them. The germline V gene has CDR1 MGHDK and CDR2 SYGVNS. The DNA for the CDR3 is TGTGCCAGCAGTGAAAAGGGGCTGATTCACACTGAAGCTTTCTTT. It specifies CASSEKGLIHTEAFF.

The chain carries TRBV28 and TRBJ1-5; TRBD1 aligns across 9 bases. Germline lookup yields CDR1 MDHEN and CDR2 SYDVKM. The CDR3 covers 14 residues. The junction had 6 bases not matched to a gene; V was cut back by 4 bases and J by 8 bases. The CDR3 DNA sequence: TGTGCCAGCAGTTCAGGACAGGGGATGAAGCCCCAGCATTTT. This sequence encodes CASSSGQGMKPQHF.

The rearrangement uses TRBV18 and TRBJ1-5, with 7 bases fitting TRBD1. CDR1 KGHSH and CDR2 LQKENI come from the germline V gene. V trimming: 4 bases; J trimming: 3 bases; junction bases outside the gene matches: 9. The CDR3 loop spans 16 amino acids. The CDR3 DNA follows: TGTGCCAGCTCACTCCGACAGGGAGATATCAATCAGCCCCAGCATTTT. As protein: CASSLRQGDINQPQHF.

The chain couples TRBV5-6 to TRBJ2-7; 11 bases align to TRBD2. Germline-derived CDR1 and CDR2 are SGHDT and YYEEEE. The CDR3 totals 15 residues. The junction had 3 bases not matched to a gene; V was cut back by 2 bases and J by 2 bases. Written as DNA, the CDR3 is TGTGCCAGCAGCTTTACTAGCGGGGGCGCCTACGAGCAGTACTTC. Translated: CASSFTSGGAYEQYF. The whole variable domain, filled in from reference TRBV5-6 and TRBJ2-7, reads DAGVTQSPTHLIKTRGQQVTLRCSPKSGHDTVSWYQQALGQGPQFIFQYYEEEERQRGNFPDRFSGHQFPNYSSELNVNALLLGDSALYLCASSFTSGGAYEQYFGPGTRLTVT.

The V call is TRBV7-9, the J call TRBJ2-1; D uncertain. The CDR3 is 15 residues long. V was pared by 4 bases and J by 1 base, with 11 bases between. CDR1 SEHNR and CDR2 FQNEAQ come from the germline V gene (reference sequence). The CDR3: CASSWHRESYNEQFF. CDR3 nucleotide sequence: TGTGCCAGCAGCTGGCACAGAGAGTCCTACAATGAGCAGTTCTTC.

V gene TRBV10-3 combines with J gene TRBJ1-4, with D perhaps TRBD1 (5 bases). Germline loops: CDR1 ENHRY, CDR2 SYGVKD. V was shortened by 2 bases and J by 4 bases, with 11 bases between the two germline ends. This CDR3 has 15 amino acids. CDR3 amino acids: CAISERGDGNEKLFF. The CDR3 DNA is TGTGCCATCAGTGAGAGAGGGGATGGTAATGAAAAACTGTTTTTT.

The chain links TRBV2 to TRBJ2-7; 14 nucleotides align to TRBD2. The germline gives CDR1 SNHLY, CDR2 FYNNEI. With 5 bases clipped from V and 2 bases from J, the junction kept 2 bases outside the gene matches. The CDR3 spans 15 residues. In DNA form, the CDR3 reads TGTGCCAGCAGTAAGGGACTAGCGGGGGCCTACGAGCAGTACTTC. It encodes CASSKGLAGAYEQYF.